The TCR beta chain under discussion was sequenced for a study of OX40 agonist ivuxolimab in advanced cancers. Study background: One patient with hepatocellular carcinoma and two with cutaneous melanoma, three in all, had partial responses.

Germline values: CDR1 MNHEY, CDR2 SMNVEV (reference sequence). The CDR3 is 13 amino acids. The V gene lost 2 bases and the J gene lost 3 bases, with 8 bases spanning the gap. Produced via immunoSEQ multiplex PCR; TCRdb's table is partial and in-frame only. The sample shows some 76,000 clones, about 93% of them seen only once. Points on this clone: Its cognate antigen is unknown.

Study outcomes and limitations: Doses of 0.1 to 3.0 mg/kg were accompanied by clonal expansion of CD4+ and CD8+ blood T cells by week 6. Some nonresponders additionally presented with little normalized T-cell clonal expansion. CD8+ T cells (on average) carried more expanded clones than CD4+ T cells.

The sequence was obtained from an adult with an advanced solid tumor such as melanoma, head and neck, liver or kidney cancer. The sample here was CD4+ or CD8+ T cells sorted from blood, taken in a trial of the OX40 agonist ivuxolimab. The gene calls are TRBV27 and TRBJ2-7; no reliable D call. CDR3 sequence: CASSLREYYEQYF. The CDR3 nucleotides read TGTGCCAGCAGTTTACGCGAATACTACGAGCAGTACTTC.